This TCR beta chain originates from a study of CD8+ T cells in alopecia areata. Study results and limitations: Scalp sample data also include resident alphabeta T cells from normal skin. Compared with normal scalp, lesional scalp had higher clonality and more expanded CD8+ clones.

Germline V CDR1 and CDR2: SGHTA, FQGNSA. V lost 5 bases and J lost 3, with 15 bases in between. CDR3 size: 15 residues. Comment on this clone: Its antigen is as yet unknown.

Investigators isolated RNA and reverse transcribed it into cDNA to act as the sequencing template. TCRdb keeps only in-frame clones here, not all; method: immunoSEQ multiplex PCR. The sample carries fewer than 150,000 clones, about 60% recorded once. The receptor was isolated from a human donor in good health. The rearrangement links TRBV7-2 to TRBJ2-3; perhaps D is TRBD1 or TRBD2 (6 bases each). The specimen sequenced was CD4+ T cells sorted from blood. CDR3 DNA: TGTGCCAGCAGCCAGGGGCCGGGGAGGACAGATACGCAGTATTTT. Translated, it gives CASSQGPGRTDTQYF.